This entry lists 23 T cell receptor beta chains sequenced from one sample in a study of CD8 T cells in Susac syndrome. Roughly 0.45 to 1 ug RNA was reverse transcribed with random hexamers. TCRdb reanalysed the immunoSEQ multiplex PCR reads using MiXCR and keeps one entry per CDR3 protein. The data hold around 140,000 distinct CDR3 sequences, with approximately 96% observed a single time. Material for sequencing was CD4+ T cells from PBMCs. The receptors derive from a human donor with multiple sclerosis.

V gene TRBV5-1 combines with J gene TRBJ2-5; perhaps TRBD1 as D (6 bases). Germline CDR1 SGHRS, CDR2 YFSETQ. V dropped 0 bases and J dropped 4 bases, with 7 bases sitting between them. The CDR3 is 13 residues long. CDR3 DNA: TGCGCCAGCAGCTTGGTAGGGGGAGAGACCCAGTACTTC. Translated: CASSLVGGETQYF.

This rearrangement joins TRBV6-2 or TRBV6-3 to TRBJ2-5; D might be TRBD1 (6 bases). V was trimmed by 6 bases and J by 2 bases, leaving 13 bases between them. The germline V gene encodes CDR1 MNHEY and CDR2 SVGEGT. The CDR3 spans 14 residues. CDR3 coding DNA: TGTGCCAGCAGCTCCGGGACACAACAAGAGACCCAGTACTTC. It is translated as CASSSGTQQETQYF.

This clonotype has only one observation. The rearrangement joins TRBV28 to TRBJ2-4; D might be TRBD2 (6 bases). V shed 5 bases and J shed 13 bases, with 18 bases lying between them. This CDR3 contains 13 residues. The germline V gene has CDR1 MDHEN and CDR2 SYDVKM. The DNA for the CDR3 is TGTGCCAGCAGTCAGAATTTTGGGGGGTCCCAGTACTTC. Protein: CASSQNFGGSQYF.

This clonotype was observed once. This sequence joins TRBV7-2 and TRBJ2-5; D perhaps matches TRBD1 (6 bases). The CDR3 covers 13 residues. V dropped 5 bases and J dropped 2 bases, with 9 bases sitting between them. Per the germline V gene, CDR1 is SGHTA and CDR2 is FQGNSA. The CDR3 loop reads CASSPDRQETQYF. Here the CDR3 DNA reads TGTGCCAGCAGCCCGGACAGACAAGAGACCCAGTACTTC.

The CDR3 DNA sequence: TGTGCCAGCAGTGAATCTCGGGGGCACGGTCAGCCCCAGCATTTT. Translating gives CASSESRGHGQPQHF. The chain combines TRBV2 with TRBJ1-5; D perhaps matches TRBD1 (6 bases). V lost 2 bases and J lost 6, with 14 bases in between. CDR3 size: 15 residues. Looked up from germline, CDR1 is SNHLY and CDR2 is FYNNEI.

The chain has TRBV19 and TRBJ1-6, with D possibly being TRBD1 (6 bases). Germline CDR1 is LNHDA and CDR2 is SQIVND (reference sequence). V was shortened by 10 bases and J by 5 bases, with 15 bases between the two germline ends. There are 14 residues in the CDR3. The CDR3 DNA reads TGTGCCACAAGAGGACGGGACAATAATTCACCCCTCCACTTT. Translating it yields CATRGRDNNSPLHF.

CDR3 residues: CASSEQGLPGELFF. For the CDR3, the DNA is TGTGCCAGCAGTGAGCAGGGACTCCCCGGGGAGCTGTTTTTT. The chain is built from TRBV2 and TRBJ2-2; a possible D gene is TRBD2 (6 bases). CDR3 length: 14 amino acids. V lost 3 bases and J lost 6, with 11 bases in between. Looked up from germline, CDR1 is SNHLY and CDR2 is FYNNEI.

The gene calls are TRBV3-1 and TRBJ2-1; 11 nucleotides match TRBD2. V shed 6 bases and J 9 bases; nucleotides not matched to a gene: 7. This CDR3 is 14 amino acids long. Looked up from germline, CDR1 is LGHDT and CDR2 is YNNKEL (reference sequence). CDR3 amino acids: CASRRTSGSVEQFF. CDR3 sequence (DNA): TGTGCCAGCAGACGTACTAGCGGGAGTGTTGAGCAGTTCTTC.

The V and J genes are TRBV20-1 and TRBJ1-5; the D is unclear. The CDR3 contains 14 residues. Trimming left V 5 bases short and J 4 bases short, with 15 bases between. Germline CDR1 and CDR2: DFQATT and SNEGSKA (reference sequence). CDR3 protein: CSALSSSGNQPQHF. The CDR3 coding sequence is TGCAGTGCTCTAAGCAGTTCGGGGAATCAGCCCCAGCATTTT.

The chain is built from TRBV27 and TRBJ1-1; D is uncertain. Germline loops: CDR1 MNHEY, CDR2 SMNVEV (reference sequence). The CDR3 spans 15 residues. Trimming took 5 bases from V and 3 from J, leaving 16 bases between them. The CDR3 coding sequence is TGTGCCAGCAGTCCCGATGTTCGCCAGGACACTGAAGCTTTCTTT. Its protein is CASSPDVRQDTEAFF.

The chain uses TRBV4-1 and TRBJ1-1; 8 bases align to TRBD1. The V gene's germline CDR1 is MGHRA and CDR2 YSYEKL. With V trimmed by 2 bases and J by 9 bases, 11 bases remained unmatched. This CDR3 region has 15 residues. CDR3: CASSQPLTGGSQAFF. CDR3 nucleotide sequence: TGCGCCAGCAGCCAACCGCTTACAGGGGGTTCACAAGCTTTCTTT.

The chain recombines TRBV28 with TRBJ2-7; D is uncertain. Germline assignment: CDR1 MDHEN and CDR2 SYDVKM. The CDR3 is 13 amino acids. Trimming took off 6 bases at V and 0 bases at J, with 9 bases between the two ends. CDR3 residues: CASRYPLSYEQYF. As DNA, the CDR3 is TGTGCCAGCAGATACCCCCTCTCCTACGAGCAGTACTTC.

The V gene is TRBV30, the J gene TRBJ1-1, with 7 bases aligning to TRBD1. The CDR3 covers 13 residues. V lost 4 bases to trimming and J lost 1 base; unmatched junction nucleotides: 3. Germline lookup yields CDR1 GTSNPN and CDR2 SVGIG (reference sequence). Here the CDR3 reads CAWTRQGNTEAFF. DNA of the CDR3: TGTGCCTGGACCCGACAGGGGAACACTGAAGCTTTCTTT.

V gene TRBV3-1 combines with J gene TRBJ2-1; 8 nucleotides match TRBD2. The ends lost 4 bases at V and 3 bases at J; junction bases unmatched: 5. Germline V lookup: CDR1 LGHDT, CDR2 YNNKEL (reference sequence). The CDR3 length is 15 residues. CDR3 sequence reads: CASSPLAGRYNEQFF. CDR3 DNA: TGTGCCAGCAGCCCCTTAGCGGGACGCTACAATGAGCAGTTCTTC.

The J gene is TRBJ2-1, the V gene TRBV11-1; D call uncertain. The CDR3 covers 15 residues. V was cut by 1 base and J by 7 bases, with 14 bases left in between. CDR1 is SGHAT and CDR2 is FQDESV in the germline V gene (reference sequence). In DNA form, the CDR3 reads TGTGCCAGCAGCTTAGGTCCCCTGGGCTGGAATGAGCAGTTCTTC. The encoded protein is CASSLGPLGWNEQFF.

This chain connects TRBV29-1 to TRBJ1-1; TRBD1 agrees at 11 bases. Germline-derived CDR1 and CDR2 are SQVTM and ANQGSEA. CDR3 length equals 12 residues. J lost 7 bases, V lost 8 bases, and 6 bases had no gene match. The CDR3 is CSWGQGEGEAFF. In nucleotides, the CDR3 is TGCAGCTGGGGACAGGGGGAAGGTGAAGCTTTCTTT.

This chain joins TRBV2 and TRBJ1-5; D possibly corresponds to TRBD1 (5 bases). Germline V gene sequence: CDR1 SNHLY, CDR2 FYNNEI. V gave up 6 bases and J gave up 3 bases, with 15 bases separating them. This CDR3 spans 15 amino acids. The CDR3 sequence is CASRTGAVPNQPQHF. The CDR3 DNA reads as TGTGCCAGCAGAACCGGGGCCGTCCCCAATCAGCCCCAGCATTTT.

The chain couples TRBV3-1 to TRBJ2-5, with D uncertain. Per germline, CDR1 LGHDT and CDR2 YNNKEL (reference sequence). The V gene lost 4 bases and the J gene lost 1 base, with 7 bases spanning the gap. The CDR3 sequence is 13 residues long. CDR3 residues: CASSRRGQETQYF. CDR3 coding DNA: TGTGCCAGCAGCCGAAGAGGCCAAGAGACCCAGTACTTC.

The CDR3 is CASSESGRRNQPQHF. CDR3 in DNA: TGTGCCAGCAGCGAGTCGGGACGACGGAATCAGCCCCAGCATTTT. V is TRBV28 and J is TRBJ1-5, with a tentative D call TRBD1 (5 bases). CDR1 and CDR2 (germline): MDHEN, SYDVKM. The germline V and J ends were trimmed by 6 bases and 4 bases, with 16 bases remaining between them. This CDR3 is 15 amino acids long.

The rearrangement links TRBV11-2 to TRBJ2-7; a possible D gene is TRBD1 (7 bases). Trimming cost V 5 bases and J 2 bases, with 16 bases left between them. CDR3 size: 15 residues. Germline lookup yields CDR1 SGHAT and CDR2 FQNNGV. The CDR3 nucleotides read TGTGCCAGCAGCCAAACGGAGGGGGCCACCTACGAGCAGTACTTC. It specifies CASSQTEGATYEQYF.

The CDR3 sequence: CSAERRQVSYEQYF. The CDR3 bases are TGCAGTGCAGAAAGACGACAGGTGAGCTACGAGCAGTACTTC. The chain uses TRBV20-1 and TRBJ2-7; the D gene is possibly TRBD1 (6 bases). The CDR3 is 14 amino acids. Trimming stripped 6 bases from V and 3 bases from J, with 18 bases between. From germline, CDR1 is DFQATT and CDR2 SNEGSKA (reference sequence).

The chain carries TRBV9 and TRBJ1-2; D is unresolved. V was shortened by 4 bases and J by 3 bases, with 7 bases between the two germline ends. Germline CDR1 and CDR2: SGDLS and YYNGEE. The CDR3 extends over 12 amino acids. This CDR3 reads CASSRDDYGYTF. The DNA of the CDR3 is TGTGCCAGCAGCAGGGATGACTATGGCTACACCTTC.

The chain has TRBV6-5 and TRBJ2-7, with a tentative D call TRBD1 (6 bases). Trimming stripped 0 bases from V and 4 bases from J, with 13 bases between. Germline V lookup: CDR1 MNHEY, CDR2 SVGAGI. This CDR3 has 15 amino acids. The CDR3, as DNA: TGTGCCAGCAGTTACTCTCCACAGGGCGGGTACGAGCAGTACTTC. The encoded protein is CASSYSPQGGYEQYF.